The rows below give T cell receptor beta chains drawn from one sample of a study of patients and donors after allogeneic stem cell transplantation. TCRdb reprocessed the RT-PCR reads with MiXCR, giving one entry per CDR3 protein. The sample has 900,000 to 1,000,000 distinct CDR3 sequences, approximately 19% seen once. Sample: blood, either unsorted or a sorted T cell fraction (not recorded which). These receptors originate from a human donor who was either an allogeneic HSCT recipient or a stem cell or donor lymphocyte infusion donor (not recorded which). It is not recorded whose cells these are; they may come from a transplant donor. The CDR3 runs from the conserved cysteine through the conserved F or W. A D gene is named only where the DNA matches it firmly. A clone size is listed for some rows: how often the clone was seen (once, few, many), or a class if it is expanded.

abundance | j_gene | d_gene | v_gene | CDR3aa | CDR3nt
NA | TRBJ2-3 | NA | TRBV21-1 | CASSKGTGITDTQYF | TGTGCCAGCAGCAAAGGAACAGGGATCACAGATACGCAGTATTTT
NA | TRBJ1-2 | NA | TRBV5-1 | CASSPTNLHHGYTF | TGCGCCAGCAGCCCTACTAACCTACATCATGGCTACACCTTC
few | TRBJ2-3 | TRBD2 | TRBV3-1 | CASSQDIASSGVDTQYF | TGTGCCAGCAGCCAAGATATCGCGTCTAGCGGGGTTGATACGCAGTATTTT
NA | TRBJ2-3 | TRBD1 | TRBV7-6 | CASSRDRGKGQDTQYF | TGTGCCAGCAGCAGGGACAGGGGGAAGGGGCAAGATACGCAGTATTTT
once | TRBJ2-5 | NA | TRBV27 | CASSLFARERETQYF | TGTGCCAGCAGTTTATTCGCCAGGGAGAGGGAGACCCAGTACTTC
few | TRBJ1-2 | NA | TRBV29-1 | CSVESTVYGYTF | TGCAGCGTTGAATCCACAGTCTATGGCTACACCTTC
few | TRBJ2-7 | NA | TRBV7-2 | CASSLFWSIRAAYEQYF | TGTGCCAGCAGCTTATTTTGGAGCATCCGAGCCGCCTACGAGCAGTACTTC
many | TRBJ2-1 | TRBD2 | TRBV29-1 | CSVAGLAAHNEQFF | TGCAGCGTTGCGGGACTAGCGGCCCACAATGAGCAGTTCTTC
NA | TRBJ1-2 | TRBD1 | TRBV5-6 | CASSSPGQGHHGYTF | TGTGCCAGCAGCTCCCCGGGACAGGGGCATCATGGCTACACCTTC
NA | TRBJ2-6 | NA | TRBV9 | CASSVSRETGANVLTF | TGTGCCAGCAGCGTGTCTAGGGAGACTGGGGCCAACGTCCTGACTTTC
few | TRBJ2-7 | NA | TRBV4-3 | CASSQDLEGSYEQYF | TGCGCCAGCAGCCAAGATCTAGAGGGTTCCTACGAGCAGTACTTC
few | TRBJ2-1 | NA | TRBV30 | CAWSGRQADGFF | TGTGCCTGGAGTGGTAGACAGGCAGATGGGTTCTTC
NA | TRBJ2-3 | NA | TRBV15 | CATSRGLVTDTQYF | TGTGCCACCAGCAGAGGACTAGTAACAGATACGCAGTATTTT
many | TRBJ1-2 | TRBD1 | TRBV20-1 | CSALNRDRGRGYTF | TGCAGTGCCCTTAACCGGGACAGGGGGCGAGGCTACACCTTC
NA | TRBJ1-3 | NA | TRBV30 | CAWTKQRYSGNTIYF | TGTGCCTGGACTAAACAGCGTTACTCTGGAAACACCATATATTTT
NA | TRBJ2-3 | TRBD1 | TRBV5-1 | CASSLSSQGAPTDTQYF | TGCGCCAGCAGCTTGTCCTCCCAGGGGGCCCCCACAGATACGCAGTATTTT
few | TRBJ2-2 | NA | TRBV20-1 | CSARDSASSTGELFF | TGCAGTGCTAGAGATTCGGCCTCCAGCACCGGGGAGCTGTTTTTT
few | TRBJ1-1 | NA | TRBV5-1 | CASSPVRGGTEAFF | TGCGCCAGCAGCCCAGTAAGAGGTGGCACTGAAGCTTTCTTT
NA | TRBJ2-3 | TRBD2 | TRBV7-2 | CASSFGGENSFTDTQYF | TGTGCCAGCAGCTTTGGGGGGGAGAATTCCTTCACAGATACGCAGTATTTT
NA | TRBJ2-7 | NA | TRBV15 | CATSGELRDGEQYF | TGTGCCACCAGCGGGGAACTTAGGGACGGAGAGCAGTACTTC
NA | TRBJ2-1 | NA | TRBV12-3/TRBV12-4 | CASSLELGRVKFF | TGTGCCAGCAGTTTAGAACTCGGCAGGGTCAAGTTCTTC
NA | TRBJ2-1 | NA | TRBV19 | CASQSIRGNHPDNEQFF | TGTGCCAGTCAAAGTATCCGGGGGAACCATCCGGACAATGAGCAGTTCTTC
NA | TRBJ2-3 | TRBD2 | TRBV4-2 | CASSQTAGGLDTQYF | TGTGCCAGCAGCCAAACAGCGGGGGGGCTAGATACGCAGTATTTT
many | TRBJ2-2 | TRBD1 | TRBV12-3/TRBV12-4 | CASSGTVNTGELFF | TGTGCCAGCAGTGGGACAGTGAACACCGGGGAGCTGTTTTTT
few | TRBJ2-2 | NA | TRBV7-2 | CASSTYKNTGELFF | TGTGCCAGCAGCACCTACAAGAACACCGGGGAGCTGTTTTTT
many | TRBJ2-7 | NA | TRBV4-1 | CASTYDGTRYSYEQYF | TGCGCCAGCACCTACGATGGGACACGCTACTCCTACGAGCAGTACTTC
few | TRBJ2-7 | TRBD1 | TRBV4-3 | CASSLTRQGAYEQYF | TGCGCCAGCAGCCTAACGAGACAGGGGGCCTACGAGCAGTACTTC